Shown below are 19 T cell receptor beta chains from a single sample sequenced in a study of blood T cell repertoires in COVID-19. Libraries were prepared by immunoSEQ multiplex PCR; TCRdb keeps only in-frame clonotypes and omits some of them. This table has over 55,000 clones, more than 80% appearing once. The specimen sequenced was PBMCs or T cells enriched from blood (not recorded which). The source is a woman in her thirties or forties with acute COVID-19.

CDR3 nucleotide sequence: TGTGCCAGCAGCCGATCGGGACAGCGTTACGAGCAGTACTTC. As protein: CASSRSGQRYEQYF. The rearrangement joins TRBV7-6 to TRBJ2-7; TRBD1 aligns across 7 bases. This CDR3 is built from 14 residues. Germline lookup yields CDR1 SGHVS and CDR2 FNYEAQ. After removal of 5 bases from V and 4 bases from J, the junction contained 8 bases not matched to a gene.

The rearrangement joins TRBV24-1 to TRBJ1-2; D possibly corresponds to TRBD1 (5 bases). CDR1 is KGHDR and CDR2 is SFDVKD in the germline V gene. CDR3 length equals 13 residues. Deletions cut 6 bases from V and 6 bases from J, with 13 bases between. The CDR3 region has the DNA TGTGCCACCAGTAGTGCCAGGGAAAATGGCTACACCTTC. This translates into CATSSARENGYTF.

The V call is TRBV10-3, the J call TRBJ2-3; TRBD2 aligns across 7 bases. CDR1 ENHRY and CDR2 SYGVKD come from the germline V gene. With 0 bases clipped from V and 2 bases from J, the junction kept 5 bases outside the gene matches. The CDR3 is made up of 16 amino acids. This chain's CDR3 is CAISESGAGITDTQYF. DNA of the CDR3: TGTGCCATCAGTGAGTCTGGAGCGGGGATCACAGATACGCAGTATTTT.

This sequence joins TRBV6-1 and TRBJ2-7; 7 bases match TRBD2. This CDR3 is built from 15 residues. V shed 3 bases, J shed 3 bases, and the junction held 8 bases outside the gene matches. Germline CDR1 is MNHNS and CDR2 is SASEGT. The CDR3 is CASSDQAGQSYEQYF. In nucleotides, the CDR3 is TGTGCCAGCAGTGACCAAGCGGGGCAGAGCTACGAGCAGTACTTC.

This clone was seen only a few times. The chain is built from TRBV7-7 and TRBJ2-2, with TRBD1 matching 9 bases. The germline gives CDR1 SSHAT, CDR2 FNYEAQ (reference sequence). Unmatched junction bases numbered 5, after V lost 5 bases and J lost 4 bases. This CDR3 region has 15 residues. The CDR3 protein is CASSAGQGSTGELFF. CDR3 bases: TGTGCCAGCAGCGCGGGACAGGGAAGCACCGGGGAGCTGTTTTTT.

The genes are TRBV4-2 and TRBJ2-5; 7 nucleotides match TRBD2. Germline V CDR1 and CDR2: LGHNA, YNFKEQ. The V gene end was trimmed by 1 base and the J gene end by 4 bases; junction bases not matched to a gene: 3. The CDR3 runs to 14 residues. CDR3 protein: CASSQVWGGETQYF. CDR3 coding DNA: TGTGCCAGCAGCCAAGTCTGGGGGGGAGAGACCCAGTACTTC.

The CDR3 spells CATSRDVGNWGANVLTF. CDR3 DNA: TGTGCCACCAGCAGAGACGTCGGGAACTGGGGGGCCAACGTCCTGACTTTC. This rearrangement joins TRBV15 to TRBJ2-6; D perhaps matches TRBD2 (5 bases). The germline gives CDR1 LNHNV, CDR2 YYDKDF (reference sequence). Between the trimmed V and J ends, which lost 0 bases and 4 bases, there was a span of 13 bases. This CDR3 spans 17 amino acids.

This CDR3 reads CASSQGAGGSYEQYF. As DNA, the CDR3 is TGTGCCAGCAGCCAGGGGGCCGGCGGCTCCTACGAGCAGTACTTC. The chain employs TRBV7-9 and TRBJ2-7; 8 bases align to TRBD1. The V gene's germline CDR1 is SEHNR and CDR2 FQNEAQ (reference sequence). V was pared by 5 bases and J by 0 bases, with 6 bases of the junction left unmatched. This CDR3 region has 15 residues.

The chain couples TRBV28 to TRBJ2-5; 7 bases agree with TRBD1. The germline gives CDR1 MDHEN, CDR2 SYDVKM. The CDR3 runs to 13 residues. The V segment lost 7 bases and the J segment 4 bases; nucleotides outside the gene matches: 6. This CDR3 reads CASNPTGAETQYF. CDR3 bases: TGTGCCAGCAACCCAACAGGGGCAGAGACCCAGTACTTC.

This clone was observed a handful of times. The chain recombines TRBV23-1 with TRBJ1-2; D is unclear. TRBV23-1 is an ORF; its function is uncertain. This CDR3 is built from 13 residues. V gave up 1 base and J gave up 5 bases, with 8 bases separating them. CDR3 in amino acids: CASSQFLPYGYTF. As DNA, the CDR3 is TGCGCCAGCAGTCAATTCCTCCCTTATGGCTACACCTTC.

This clone was seen more than once but under ten times. The chain uses TRBV2 and TRBJ2-7; D may be TRBD2 (5 bases). The CDR3 has 13 amino acids. The germline V gene has CDR1 SNHLY and CDR2 FYNNEI. V dropped 8 bases and J dropped 3 bases, with 14 bases sitting between them. The CDR3 is CASGGAFSYEQYF. Written as DNA, the CDR3 is TGTGCCAGCGGAGGTGCCTTTAGCTACGAGCAGTACTTC.

The rearrangement links TRBV12-5 to TRBJ2-3; 9 bases agree with TRBD2. V shed 6 bases, J shed 4 bases, and the junction held 5 bases outside the gene matches. Germline V gives CDR1 LGHNT, CDR2 FRNRAP. The CDR3 sequence is 14 residues long. The CDR3 spells CASGSSGTSDTQYF. CDR3 sequence (DNA): TGTGCTAGTGGCTCTAGCGGGACATCAGATACGCAGTATTTT.

This chain connects TRBV5-6 to TRBJ2-2; 7 bases line up with TRBD1. V lost 3 bases and J lost 0; bases outside the gene matches: 5. Germline V gene sequence: CDR1 SGHDT, CDR2 YYEEEE. The CDR3 loop spans 16 amino acids. The CDR3 DNA sequence: TGTGCCAGCAGCTATCGGACAGGAGCGAACACCGGGGAGCTGTTTTTT. Protein: CASSYRTGANTGELFF.

CDR3 loop: CASSLWGLAGGGSYNEQFF. CDR3 DNA: TGTGCCAGCAGTTTATGGGGACTAGCGGGGGGTGGCTCCTACAATGAGCAGTTCTTC. V usage is TRBV27 and J usage is TRBJ2-1; 15 positions match TRBD2. Germline CDR1 reads MNHEY; CDR2 reads SMNVEV (reference sequence). The CDR3 runs 19 residues. After removal of 1 base from V and 0 bases from J, the junction contained 4 bases not matched to a gene.

This clone was seen a few times. V gene TRBV29-1 combines with J gene TRBJ2-1; D remains unclear. In germline, CDR1 is SQVTM, CDR2 ANQGSEA. The V end was cut by 4 bases, the J end by 0 bases, with 10 bases between. The CDR3 consists of 14 residues. Written as DNA, the CDR3 is TGCAGCGTTGTTCCGACTGACTCCTACAATGAGCAGTTCTTC. Residues: CSVVPTDSYNEQFF.

The genes are TRBV12-3 or TRBV12-4 and TRBJ1-1; 8 bases align to TRBD1. With V trimmed by 5 bases and J by 8 bases, 7 bases remained unmatched. CDR3 size: 13 residues. CDR3 in amino acids: CASSHPRQGEAFF. Here the CDR3 DNA reads TGTGCCAGCAGTCACCCACGACAGGGGGAAGCTTTCTTT.

This clone appeared a single time. This sequence joins TRBV18 and TRBJ2-1; the D gene is possibly TRBD1 (5 bases). Between the trimmed V and J ends, which lost 5 bases and 0 bases, there was a span of 23 bases. This CDR3 is 19 amino acids long. Germline V gene data show CDR1 as KGHSH and CDR2 as LQKENI. The CDR3 here is CASSKISLGWGNSYNEQFF. DNA of the CDR3: TGTGCCAGCTCAAAAATATCTTTGGGGTGGGGCAACTCCTACAATGAGCAGTTCTTC.

The chain uses TRBV5-1 and TRBJ2-7; 7 nucleotides align to TRBD2. This CDR3 region has 16 residues. V dropped 6 bases and J dropped 0; count of bases not matched to a gene: 12. Per germline, CDR1 SGHRS and CDR2 YFSETQ. Here the CDR3 DNA reads TGCGCCAGCACCCCGGAGGCAGCGGGGAGCTCCTACGAGCAGTACTTC. Translated, it gives CASTPEAAGSSYEQYF.

The chain is built from TRBV12-3 or TRBV12-4 and TRBJ2-7; 8 bases are shared with TRBD1. V was clipped by 3 bases and J by 6 bases; unmatched bases: 4. The length of the CDR3 is 13 residues. CDR3 region: CASSLRQGPEQYF. Here the CDR3 DNA reads TGTGCCAGCAGTTTGCGACAGGGGCCCGAGCAGTACTTC.